Below are 9 T cell receptor beta chains sequenced from a single sample in a study of cytotoxic CD8 clonotypes in ibrutinib-treated CLL. Using immunoSEQ multiplex PCR, the repertoire was profiled, and TCRdb retains in-frame clones only, with some absent. The sample records 40,000 to 60,000 clones, 53% being singletons. Here the sequenced sample was PBMCs, taken after 12 months of ibrutinib treatment. The receptors come from a human donor with chronic lymphocytic leukemia.

This chain uses TRBV5-1 with TRBJ2-1; D tentatively reads TRBD1 or TRBD2 (5 bases each). The CDR3 consists of 15 residues. Germline-derived CDR1 and CDR2 are SGHRS and YFSETQ. V gave up 3 bases and J gave up 6 bases, with 16 bases separating them. The CDR3 here is CASSWKGSEANEQFF. CDR3 in DNA: TGCGCCAGCAGCTGGAAGGGGAGTGAGGCCAATGAGCAGTTCTTC.

This clone was seen a few times. The chain employs TRBV11-2 and TRBJ2-7, with TRBD1 matching 7 bases. Trimming took 3 bases from V and 1 from J; bases not matched to a gene: 3. The CDR3 runs to 14 residues. The germline V gene has CDR1 SGHAT and CDR2 FQNNGV. Here the CDR3 reads CASSLYRGSYEQYF. The CDR3 nucleotides are TGTGCCAGCAGCTTGTACAGGGGATCCTACGAGCAGTACTTC.

Regarding this clone: At one end the junction does not follow the germline gene, possibly because of a read error. The chain carries TRBV28 and TRBJ1-2, with 10 positions matching TRBD1. CDR1 is MDHEN and CDR2 is SYDVKM in the germline V gene. This CDR3 is 12 amino acids long. The CDR3 region is CASSLPGTGDAF. The CDR3 DNA sequence: TGTGCCAGCAGTTTACCCGGGACAGGGGACGCCTTC.

Ten or more counts support this clone. V and J are TRBV30 and TRBJ2-7; D not certain. With 4 bases removed from V and 0 bases from J, the gap between germline ends came to 13 bases. Germline CDR1 and CDR2: GTSNPN and SVGIG (reference sequence). This CDR3 is 14 amino acids long. DNA for the CDR3: TGTGCCTGGAAGTCTGGTCCGAGCTCCTACGAGCAGTACTTC. It codes for CAWKSGPSSYEQYF.

The chain couples TRBV5-6 to TRBJ2-7; TRBD1 agrees at 7 bases. This CDR3 is built from 13 residues. With 3 bases clipped from V and 1 base from J, the junction kept 1 base outside the gene matches. Germline lookup yields CDR1 SGHDT and CDR2 YYEEEE. The CDR3 DNA follows: TGTGCCAGCAGCTGGGACAGTTCCTACGAGCAGTACTTC. Protein product: CASSWDSSYEQYF.

The chain is built from TRBV5-4 and TRBJ2-3; D remains unclear. Germline V lookup: CDR1 SGHNT, CDR2 YYREEE (reference sequence). The V and J ends lost 4 bases and 7 bases respectively, with 4 bases between them. The CDR3 length is 10 residues. CDR3: CASSGNTQYF. The CDR3 DNA sequence: TGTGCCAGCAGCGGAAATACGCAGTATTTT. Full variable domain (remainder filled in from reference TRBV5-4 and TRBJ2-3): ETGVTQSPTHLIKTRGQQVTLRCSSQSGHNTVSWYQQALGQGPQFIFQYYREEENGRGNFPPRFSGLQFPNYSSELNVNALELDDSALYLCASSGNTQYFGPGTRLTVL.

On this clone: Other DNA sequences from this sample encode an identical CDR3 as well. The genes are TRBV28 and TRBJ1-2; perhaps TRBD1 as D (6 bases). The ends were cut back, 3 bases at V and 4 bases at J, with 12 bases in the middle. The CDR3 loop spans 14 amino acids. Germline V gene lookup returns CDR1 MDHEN and CDR2 SYDVKM. This CDR3 reads CASSFGGSGYGYTF. The CDR3 region has the DNA TGTGCCAGCAGTTTTGGGGGCTCTGGCTATGGCTACACCTTC.

This clone was observed at least ten times. This chain joins TRBV29-1 and TRBJ1-2; TRBD1 matches 9 bases. Per germline, CDR1 SQVTM and CDR2 ANQGSEA. V was pared by 1 base and J by 8 bases, with 2 bases of the junction left unmatched. This CDR3 has 12 amino acids. DNA of the CDR3: TGCAGCGTTGAAGCAGGACAGGGGGGCTACACCTTC. Protein sequence: CSVEAGQGGYTF.

The chain employs TRBV4-2 and TRBJ2-6, with 9 positions matching TRBD1. Germline CDR1 is LGHNA and CDR2 is YNFKEQ. V was clipped by 5 bases and J by 1 base; unmatched bases: 9. The CDR3 is 18 amino acids. The CDR3 is CASSKKSDRGSGANVLTF. For the CDR3, the DNA is TGTGCCAGCAGCAAAAAGTCTGACAGGGGGTCTGGGGCCAACGTCCTGACTTTC.